The present entry profiles one T cell receptor (beta chain) with its context. Its antigen has not been determined. It has no much larger one-base neighbor in the sample; base qualities were not kept. The germline V gene (reference sequence) gives CDR1 as GTSNPN and CDR2 as SVGIG. Spanning cysteine to phenylalanine, the CDR3 consists of 12 amino acids. Only the CDR3 region is kept as DNA, spanning 36 bases read in frame from base 1. This sample stems from a study of control samples from healthy donors and cancer patients (TCRdb year 2020). Receptor amplification or capture employed the immunoSEQ multiplex PCR assay. TCRdb limited this immuneACCESS table to in-frame rearrangements with V and J called. A share of clones is missing; checked studies link under half to unresolved V genes, and the rest is unexplained. Recorded for this sample are some 74,000 clones; over 75% of them occurred a single time. 4.5% to 6% of the sample rests with the top ten.

The clonotype originates from a woman in her 50s in good health. Sequencing was carried out using blood. Rearrangement joined TRBV30 to TRBJ1-1; the D region possibly corresponds to TRBD1 (5 bases align). The nucleotide sequence is given as TGTGCGAGCAGGGCCTTGGTCACTGAAGCTTTCTTT. It is translated as CASRALVTEAFF.